The TCR beta chain under discussion was sequenced for a study of graft-versus-host responses after intestinal transplantation. Study-level background: Each recipient received anti-thymocyte globulin induction, then tacrolimus and steroids for about 3 years.

This CDR3 comprises 14 residues. CDR1 SGHTA and CDR2 FQGNSA come from the germline V gene. Trimming shortened V by 1 base and J by 2 bases, and 8 bases separated the two germline ends. Produced via immunoSEQ multiplex PCR; TCRdb's table is partial and in-frame only. The table shows fewer than 20,000 clones, with about 80% occurring only once. Processing of graft tissue released intraepithelial and lamina propria lymphocytes. The specimen comprised ileum tissue, sampled 95 to 110 days after intestinal transplant. The TCR sequence derives from a human patient who received an intestinal transplant, so some T cells may come from the graft donor. The chain combines TRBV7-2 with TRBJ2-5; D not resolved. The CDR3 region has the DNA TGTGCCAGCAGCTTAGTGCACGGGCAAGAGACCCAGTACTTC. Translated: CASSLVHGQETQYF.